This T cell receptor (beta chain) was obtained from a study of cytomegalovirus exposure and HLA in healthy donors. The CDR3 totals 14 residues. V lost 8 bases and J lost 7; bases outside the gene matches: 13. Germline V gene lookup returns CDR1 MNHEY and CDR2 SVGAGI. The donors belonged to the roughly 120-subject validation cohort, separate from the roughly 670-subject first cohort. Note on this clone: What it binds is unknown.

Findings of the study overall: As confirmed in vitro, three CMV-associated chains were specific for CMV antigens. Cytomegalovirus association was assigned to about 150 TCR beta chains.

Repertoires were generated with immunoSEQ multiplex PCR, while TCRdb's copy carries only in-frame clones and drops some. The table has 110,000 to 150,000 clones, approximately 89% seen once. The chain employs TRBV6-5 and TRBJ1-1, with 7 bases that match TRBD1. The clonotype comes from a young woman in good health and CMV-seropositive. Sample: PBMCs. DNA for the CDR3: TGTGCCAGCTTCCCCCCCGGGACAGCTAGTGAAGCTTTCTTT. Protein sequence: CASFPPGTASEAFF.